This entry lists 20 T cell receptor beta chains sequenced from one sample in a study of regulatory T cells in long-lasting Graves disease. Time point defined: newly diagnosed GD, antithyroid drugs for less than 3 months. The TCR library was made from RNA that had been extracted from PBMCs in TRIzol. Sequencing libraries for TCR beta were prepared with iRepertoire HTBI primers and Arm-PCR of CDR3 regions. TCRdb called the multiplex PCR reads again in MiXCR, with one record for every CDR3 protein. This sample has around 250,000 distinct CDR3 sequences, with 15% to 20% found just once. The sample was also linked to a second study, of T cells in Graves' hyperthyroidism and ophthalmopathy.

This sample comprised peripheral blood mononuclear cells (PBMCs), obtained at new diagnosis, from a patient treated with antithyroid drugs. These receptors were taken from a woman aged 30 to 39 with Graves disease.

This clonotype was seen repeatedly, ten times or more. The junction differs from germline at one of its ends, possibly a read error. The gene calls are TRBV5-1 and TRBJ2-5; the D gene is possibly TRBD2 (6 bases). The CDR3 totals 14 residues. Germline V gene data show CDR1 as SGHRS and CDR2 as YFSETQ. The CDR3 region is CASSLVPGRETQYF. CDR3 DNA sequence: TGTGCCAGCAGCTTGGTTCCGGGGAGGGAGACCCAGTACTTC. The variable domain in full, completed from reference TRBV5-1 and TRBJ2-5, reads KAGVTQTPRYLIKTRGQQVTLSCSPISGHRSVSWYQQTPGQGLQFLFEYFSETQRNKGNFPGRFSGRQFSNSRSEMNVSTLELGDSALYLCASSLVPGRETQYFGPGTRLLVL.

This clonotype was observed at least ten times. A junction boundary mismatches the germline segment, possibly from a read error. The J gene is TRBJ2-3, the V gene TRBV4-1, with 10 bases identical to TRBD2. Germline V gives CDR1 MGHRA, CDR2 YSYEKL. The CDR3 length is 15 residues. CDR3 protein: CASSQSGGASDTQYF. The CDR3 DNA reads TGTGCCAGCAGCCAAAGCGGGGGGGCCTCAGATACGCAGTATTTT.

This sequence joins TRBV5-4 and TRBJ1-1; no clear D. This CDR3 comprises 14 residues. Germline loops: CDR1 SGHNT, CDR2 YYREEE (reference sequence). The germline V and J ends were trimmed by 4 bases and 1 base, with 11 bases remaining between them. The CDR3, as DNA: TGTGCCAGCAGCCCCCACGCGGGGAACACTGAAGCTTTCTTT. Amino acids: CASSPHAGNTEAFF.

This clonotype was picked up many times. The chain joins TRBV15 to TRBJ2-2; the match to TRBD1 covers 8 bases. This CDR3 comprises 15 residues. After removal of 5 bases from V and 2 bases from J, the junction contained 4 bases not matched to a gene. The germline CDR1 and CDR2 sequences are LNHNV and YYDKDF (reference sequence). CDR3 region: CATSRDRTNTGELFF. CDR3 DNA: TGTGCCACCAGCCGGGACAGGACCAACACCGGGGAGCTGTTTTTT.

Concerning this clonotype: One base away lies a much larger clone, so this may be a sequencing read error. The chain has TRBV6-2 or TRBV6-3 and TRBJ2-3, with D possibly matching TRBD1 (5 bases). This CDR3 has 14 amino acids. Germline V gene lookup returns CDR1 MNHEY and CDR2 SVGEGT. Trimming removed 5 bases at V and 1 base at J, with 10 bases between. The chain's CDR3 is CASSEPGRTDTQYF. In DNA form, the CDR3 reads TGTGCCAGCAGTGAACCAGGGCGCACAGATACGCAGTATTTT.

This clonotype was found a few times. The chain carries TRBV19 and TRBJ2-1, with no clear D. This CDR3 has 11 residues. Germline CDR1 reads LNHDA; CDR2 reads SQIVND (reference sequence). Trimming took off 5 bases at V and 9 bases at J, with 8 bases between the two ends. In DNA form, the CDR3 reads TGTGCCAGTAGTCAAACTCCTGAGCAGTTCTTC. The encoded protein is CASSQTPEQFF.

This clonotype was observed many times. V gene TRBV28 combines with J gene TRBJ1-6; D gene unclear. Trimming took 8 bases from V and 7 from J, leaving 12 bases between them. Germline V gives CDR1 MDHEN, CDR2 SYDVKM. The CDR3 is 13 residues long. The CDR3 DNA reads TGTGCCAGCGGGCCGGGGAGAAATTCACCCCTCCACTTT. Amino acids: CASGPGRNSPLHF.

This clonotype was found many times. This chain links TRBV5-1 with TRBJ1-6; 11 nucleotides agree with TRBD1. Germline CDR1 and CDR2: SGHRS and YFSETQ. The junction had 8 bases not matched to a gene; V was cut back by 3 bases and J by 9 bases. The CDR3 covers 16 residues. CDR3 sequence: CASSSKDRGQGSPLHF. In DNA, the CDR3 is TGCGCCAGCAGCTCTAAGGACAGGGGGCAGGGTTCACCCCTCCACTTT.

As DNA, the CDR3 is TGTGCCAGCAGTTACGACAGCTACAATGAGCAGTACTTC. Protein sequence: CASSYDSYNEQYF. The rearrangement uses TRBV6-5 and TRBJ2-7, with TRBD1 as a possible D gene (5 bases). Germline V gene lookup returns CDR1 MNHEY and CDR2 SVGAGI. The CDR3 has 13 residues. Trimming took 2 bases from V and 7 from J, leaving 12 bases between them.

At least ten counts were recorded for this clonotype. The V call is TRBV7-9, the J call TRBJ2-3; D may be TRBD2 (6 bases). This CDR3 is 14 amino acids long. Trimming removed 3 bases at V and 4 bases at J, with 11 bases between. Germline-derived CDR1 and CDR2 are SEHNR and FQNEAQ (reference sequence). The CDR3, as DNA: TGTGCCAGCAGCTTTGTGGCTAGCGCAGATACGCAGTATTTT. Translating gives CASSFVASADTQYF. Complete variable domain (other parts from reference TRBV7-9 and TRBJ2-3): DTGVSQNPRHKITKRGQNVTFRCDPISEHNRLYWYRQTLGQGPEFLTYFQNEAQLEKSRLLSDRFSAERPKGSFSTLEIQRTEQGDSAMYLCASSFVASADTQYFGPGTRLTVL.

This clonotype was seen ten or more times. CDR3 nucleotides: TGTGCCAGCTCACCAGAACAGGGCTCCTACGAGCAGTACTTC. It specifies CASSPEQGSYEQYF. The chain links TRBV27 to TRBJ2-7, with D possibly matching TRBD1 (6 bases). CDR1 and CDR2 from the germline V gene are MNHEY and SMNVEV (reference sequence). The CDR3 extends over 14 amino acids. V shed 8 bases and J shed 0 bases, with 14 bases lying between them.

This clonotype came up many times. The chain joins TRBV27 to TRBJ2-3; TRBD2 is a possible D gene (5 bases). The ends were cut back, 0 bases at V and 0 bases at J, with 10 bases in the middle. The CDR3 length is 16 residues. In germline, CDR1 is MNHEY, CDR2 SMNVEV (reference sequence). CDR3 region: CASSLSTRGSTDTQYF. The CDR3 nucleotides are TGTGCCAGCAGTTTATCGACTCGGGGTAGCACAGATACGCAGTATTTT.

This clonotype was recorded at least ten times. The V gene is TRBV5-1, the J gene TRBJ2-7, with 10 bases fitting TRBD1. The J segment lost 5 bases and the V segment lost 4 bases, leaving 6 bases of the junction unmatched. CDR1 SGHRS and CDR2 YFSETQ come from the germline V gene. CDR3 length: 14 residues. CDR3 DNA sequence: TGCGCCAGCAGCCCCCGGGACAGGGGTGACGAGCAGTACTTC. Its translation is CASSPRDRGDEQYF.

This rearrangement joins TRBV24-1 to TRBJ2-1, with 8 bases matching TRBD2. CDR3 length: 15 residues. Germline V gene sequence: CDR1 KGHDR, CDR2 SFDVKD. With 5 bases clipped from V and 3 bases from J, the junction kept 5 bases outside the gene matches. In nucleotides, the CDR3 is TGTGCCACCAGTGCTCGCGGGGGGCACTACAATGAGCAGTTCTTC. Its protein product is CATSARGGHYNEQFF.

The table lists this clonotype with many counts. CDR3 nucleotides: TGTGCCAGCAGTTACTCGACTAGCAGCGGGGAGCTGTTTTTT. It encodes CASSYSTSSGELFF. This chain joins TRBV6-5 and TRBJ2-2; 7 positions match TRBD2. The CDR3 sequence is 14 residues long. V trimming: 0 bases; J trimming: 7 bases; junction bases outside the gene matches: 2. Germline assignment: CDR1 MNHEY and CDR2 SVGAGI.

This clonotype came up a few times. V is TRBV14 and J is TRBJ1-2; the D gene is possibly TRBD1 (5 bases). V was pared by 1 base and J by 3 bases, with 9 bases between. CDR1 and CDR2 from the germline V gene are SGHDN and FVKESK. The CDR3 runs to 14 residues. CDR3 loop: CASSQVGGDYGYTF. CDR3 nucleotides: TGTGCCAGCAGCCAAGTCGGGGGGGACTATGGCTACACCTTC.

CDR3 DNA sequence: TGCGCCAGCGAGCTAGCGGGGGGGCCCGGCACAGATACGCAGTATTTT. As protein: CASELAGGPGTDTQYF. The genes are TRBV5-1 and TRBJ2-3, with 12 bases matching TRBD2. V trimming: 7 bases; J trimming: 1 base; junction bases outside the gene matches: 7. The V gene's germline CDR1 is SGHRS and CDR2 YFSETQ. This CDR3 is 16 amino acids long.

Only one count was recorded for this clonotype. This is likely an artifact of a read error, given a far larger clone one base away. In DNA form, the CDR3 reads TGTGCCAGCAGCAACCCTATCGGTTTAAACACAGATACGCAGTATTTT. It yields the protein CASSNPIGLNTDTQYF. The J gene is TRBJ2-3, the V gene TRBV7-2, with D unresolved. The V and J ends lost 5 bases and 2 bases respectively, with 17 bases between them. The germline gives CDR1 SGHTA, CDR2 FQGNSA. The CDR3 consists of 16 residues.

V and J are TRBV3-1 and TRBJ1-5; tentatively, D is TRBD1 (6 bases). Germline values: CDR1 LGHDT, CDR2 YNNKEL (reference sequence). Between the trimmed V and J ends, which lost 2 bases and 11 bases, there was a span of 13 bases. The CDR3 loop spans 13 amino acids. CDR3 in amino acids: CASSQSGTPAQHF. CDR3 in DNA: TGTGCCAGCAGCCAATCCGGGACACCGGCCCAGCATTTT.

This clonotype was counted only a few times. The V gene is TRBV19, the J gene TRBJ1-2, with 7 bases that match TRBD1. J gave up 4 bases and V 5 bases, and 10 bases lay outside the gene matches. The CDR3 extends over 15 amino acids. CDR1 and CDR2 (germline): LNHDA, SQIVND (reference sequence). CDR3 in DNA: TGTGCCAGTAGTGAGACAGGGTGGGGGACCTATGGCTACACCTTC. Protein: CASSETGWGTYGYTF.